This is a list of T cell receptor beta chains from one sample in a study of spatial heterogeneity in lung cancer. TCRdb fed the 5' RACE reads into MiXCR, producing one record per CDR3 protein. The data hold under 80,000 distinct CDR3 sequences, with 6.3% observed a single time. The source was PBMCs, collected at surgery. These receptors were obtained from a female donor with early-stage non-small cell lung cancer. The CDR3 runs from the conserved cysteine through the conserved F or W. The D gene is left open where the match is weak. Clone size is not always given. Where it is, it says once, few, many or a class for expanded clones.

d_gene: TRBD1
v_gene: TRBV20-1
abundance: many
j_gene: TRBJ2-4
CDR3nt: TGCAGTGTCCCTCCCGGACAGGGAAAAAACATTCAGTACTTC
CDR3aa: CSVPPGQGKNIQYF

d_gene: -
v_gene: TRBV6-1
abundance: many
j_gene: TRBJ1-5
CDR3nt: TGTGCCAGCAGTGAATCAGGGCCCAATCAGCCCCAGCATTTT
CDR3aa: CASSESGPNQPQHF

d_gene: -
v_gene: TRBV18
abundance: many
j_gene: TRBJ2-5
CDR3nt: TGTGCCAGCTCACCACGGGGGGCAACCGAGACCCAGTACTTC
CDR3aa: CASSPRGATETQYF

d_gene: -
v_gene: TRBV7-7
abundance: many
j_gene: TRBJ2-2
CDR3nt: TGTGCTAGCAGCCTGCGGGACGCAGCGAACACCGGGGAGCTGTTTTTT
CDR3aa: CASSLRDAANTGELFF

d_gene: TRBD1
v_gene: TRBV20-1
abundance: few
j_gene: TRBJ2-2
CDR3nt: TGCAGTGCCCCGGACAGGGGTACCAACACCGGGGAGCTGTTTTTT
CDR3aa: CSAPDRGTNTGELFF

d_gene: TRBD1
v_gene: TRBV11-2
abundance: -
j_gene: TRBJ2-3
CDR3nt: TGTGCCAGCAGCTCTGATACAGGGGCTGGGACAGATACGCAGTATTTT
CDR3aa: CASSSDTGAGTDTQYF

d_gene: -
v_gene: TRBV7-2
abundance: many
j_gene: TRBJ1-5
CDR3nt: TGTGCCAGCAGCTTGGGACCTTTTGGGTCCGTCCAGCCCCAGCATTTT
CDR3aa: CASSLGPFGSVQPQHF

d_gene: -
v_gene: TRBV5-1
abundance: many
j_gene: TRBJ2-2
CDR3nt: TGCGCCAGCAGCTTGGGACAGCCGTCGAACACCGGGGAGCTGTTTTTT
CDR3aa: CASSLGQPSNTGELFF

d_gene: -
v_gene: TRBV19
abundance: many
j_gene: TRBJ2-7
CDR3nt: TGTGCCAGCGCAGGGCTCAGCTCCTACGAGCAGTACTTC
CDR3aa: CASAGLSSYEQYF

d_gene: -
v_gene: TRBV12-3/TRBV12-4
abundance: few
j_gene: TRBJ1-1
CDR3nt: TGTGCCAGCAGTTCCGGGGCCGTTGGCACTGAAGCTTTCTTT
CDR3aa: CASSSGAVGTEAFF

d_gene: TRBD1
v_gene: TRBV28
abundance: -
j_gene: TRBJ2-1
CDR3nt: TGTGCCAGCAACCGGGACAGTGGGTCGAATGAGCAGTTCTTC
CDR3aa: CASNRDSGSNEQFF

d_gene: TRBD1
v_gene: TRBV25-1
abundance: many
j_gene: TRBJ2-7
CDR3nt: TGTGCCAGCAGTGAAAGGACAGGTGTCTACGAGCAGTACTTC
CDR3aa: CASSERTGVYEQYF

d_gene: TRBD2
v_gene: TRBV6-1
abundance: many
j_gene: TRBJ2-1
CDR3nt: TGTGCCAGCAGTGAAGGGGCTAGCGGGTTGTACTCCTACAATGAGCAGTTCTTC
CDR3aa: CASSEGASGLYSYNEQFF

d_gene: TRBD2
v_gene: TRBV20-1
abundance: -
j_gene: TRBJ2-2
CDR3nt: TGCAGTGCTAGAGACCTTCGTAGCGGGAGGACCGGGGAGCTGTTTTTT
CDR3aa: CSARDLRSGRTGELFF

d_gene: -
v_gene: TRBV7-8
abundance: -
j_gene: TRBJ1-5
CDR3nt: TGTGCCAGCAGCTACGGGGTTGACAATCAGCCCCAGCATTTT
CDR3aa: CASSYGVDNQPQHF

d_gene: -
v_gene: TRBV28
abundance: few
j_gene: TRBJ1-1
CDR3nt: TGTGCTTCCAGGGGAGTGATTACTGAAGCTTTCTTT
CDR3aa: CASRGVITEAFF

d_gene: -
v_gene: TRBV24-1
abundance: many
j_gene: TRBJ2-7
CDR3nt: TGTGCCACCAGTGATTTCGACGCCGGCGAGCAGTACTTC
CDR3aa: CATSDFDAGEQYF

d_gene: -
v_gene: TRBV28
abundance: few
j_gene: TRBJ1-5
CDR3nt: TGTGCCAGCAGTTTAAAGAGAGGTCAGCCCCAGCATTTT
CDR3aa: CASSLKRGQPQHF

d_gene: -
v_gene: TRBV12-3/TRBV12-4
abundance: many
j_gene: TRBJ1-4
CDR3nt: TGTGCCAGCCTATATAGCGGAAAACTGTTTTTT
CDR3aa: CASLYSGKLFF

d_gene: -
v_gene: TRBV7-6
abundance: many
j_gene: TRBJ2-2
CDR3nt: TGTGCCAGCAGCTCCACTAGATCGGGCGGGGAGCTGTTTTTT
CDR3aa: CASSSTRSGGELFF

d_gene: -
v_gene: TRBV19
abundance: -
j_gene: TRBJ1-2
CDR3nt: TGTGCCTCTAACTCGGGGGGGATTTCTTATGGCTACACCTTC
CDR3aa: CASNSGGISYGYTF

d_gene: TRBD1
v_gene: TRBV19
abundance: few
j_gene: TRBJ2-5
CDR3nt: TGTGCCAGTAGTATAGGATCCGGGACAGGGTACCAAGAGACCCAGTACTTC
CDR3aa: CASSIGSGTGYQETQYF

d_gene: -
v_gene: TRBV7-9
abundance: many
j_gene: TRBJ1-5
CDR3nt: TGTGCCAGCTTCGAGGGGGGAGCCCAGGGCAATCAGCCCCAGCATTTT
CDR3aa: CASFEGGAQGNQPQHF

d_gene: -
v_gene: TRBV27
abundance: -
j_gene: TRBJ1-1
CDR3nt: TGTGCCAGCAGTTCAGATCCCCTGATGAACACTGAAGCTTTCTTT
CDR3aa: CASSSDPLMNTEAFF

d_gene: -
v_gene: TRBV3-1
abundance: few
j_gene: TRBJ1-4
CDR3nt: TGTGCCAGCAGTCCCCAGTGGGGCAATGAAAAACTGTTTTTT
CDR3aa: CASSPQWGNEKLFF

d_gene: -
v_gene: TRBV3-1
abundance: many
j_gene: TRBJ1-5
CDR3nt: TGTGCCAGCAGCCAAAAGGGGAGGAACAATCAGCCCCAGCATTTT
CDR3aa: CASSQKGRNNQPQHF

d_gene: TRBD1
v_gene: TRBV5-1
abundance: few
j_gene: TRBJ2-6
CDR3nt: TGCGCCAGCAGCGTATCCCGGGACAGCTCTGGGGCCAACGTCCTGACTTTC
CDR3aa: CASSVSRDSSGANVLTF

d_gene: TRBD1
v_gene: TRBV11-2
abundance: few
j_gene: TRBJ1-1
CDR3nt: TGTGCCAGCGGACAGGGTAGTCCTGAAGCTTTCTTT
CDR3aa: CASGQGSPEAFF

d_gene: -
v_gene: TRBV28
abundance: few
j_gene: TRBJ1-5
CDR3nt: TGTGCCAGCCTTTCTAGCAATCAGCCCCAGCATTTT
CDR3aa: CASLSSNQPQHF

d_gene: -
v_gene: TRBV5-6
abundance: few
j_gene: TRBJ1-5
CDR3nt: TGTGCCAGCAGCTTGCTCGGCGACAACCGCAATCAGCCCCAGCATTTT
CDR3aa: CASSLLGDNRNQPQHF

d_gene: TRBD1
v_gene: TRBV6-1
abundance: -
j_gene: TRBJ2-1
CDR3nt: TGTGCCAGCAGTGGCCCAACAGGGGGCGCATACAATGAGCAGTTCTTC
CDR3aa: CASSGPTGGAYNEQFF